The 20 T cell receptor beta chains in this list originate from one sample, sequenced in a study of OX40 agonist ivuxolimab in advanced cancers. Using immunoSEQ multiplex PCR, the repertoire was profiled, and TCRdb retains in-frame clones only, with some absent. Of 75,000 to 95,000 clones in the sample, roughly 90% were seen once. The sequenced sample was CD4+ or CD8+ T cells sorted from blood, obtained in a trial of the OX40 agonist ivuxolimab. Receptor source: an adult with an advanced solid tumor such as melanoma, head and neck, liver or kidney cancer.

This chain joins TRBV27 and TRBJ2-7; the D gene is possibly TRBD2 (5 bases). CDR3 size: 13 residues. Trimming pared 9 bases from V and 8 bases from J, leaving 20 bases between. CDR1 is MNHEY and CDR2 is SMNVEV in the germline V gene (reference sequence). The chain's CDR3 is CASSAAASRKQYF. CDR3 nucleotides: TGTGCCAGTAGCGCGGCGGCCTCGAGGAAGCAGTACTTC.

This rearrangement joins TRBV5-1 to TRBJ2-5; D ambiguous. This CDR3 comprises 14 residues. Germline assignment: CDR1 SGHRS and CDR2 YFSETQ. Trimming removed 1 base from V and 2 bases from J, with 9 bases in between. The chain's CDR3 is CASSLTTVQETQYF. CDR3 DNA sequence: TGCGCCAGCAGCTTGACAACTGTTCAAGAGACCCAGTACTTC.

This clone was counted a few times. V gene TRBV6-5 combines with J gene TRBJ2-1, with D tentatively TRBD1 (5 bases). CDR3 length equals 16 residues. The germline CDR1 and CDR2 sequences are MNHEY and SVGAGI. The ends were cut back, 3 bases at V and 0 bases at J, with 12 bases in the middle. CDR3 DNA: TGTGCCAGCAGTTATTGGGGCCCCCTCTCCTACAATGAGCAGTTCTTC. Amino acid sequence: CASSYWGPLSYNEQFF.

The chain couples TRBV7-9 to TRBJ2-7, with 9 bases lining up with TRBD2. The V gene's germline CDR1 is SEHNR and CDR2 FQNEAQ (reference sequence). Trimming took 6 bases from V and 4 from J; bases not matched to a gene: 10. This CDR3 has 15 residues. The CDR3 DNA reads TGTGCCAGCAGACCTCCTAGCGGGGTAGGATACGAGCAGTACTTC. It encodes CASRPPSGVGYEQYF.

The chain links TRBV9 to TRBJ2-2; either TRBD1 or TRBD2 may fit D (5 bases each). V dropped 1 base and J dropped 2 bases, with 12 bases sitting between them. The germline V gene encodes CDR1 SGDLS and CDR2 YYNGEE. This CDR3 is 16 amino acids long. CDR3 loop: CASSVRQGRNTGELFF. The DNA for the CDR3 is TGTGCCAGCAGCGTAAGGCAGGGACGCAACACCGGGGAGCTGTTTTTT.

V gene TRBV6-1 combines with J gene TRBJ2-7; 12 nucleotides line up with TRBD2. The CDR3 is 17 amino acids. The germline V gene has CDR1 MNHNS and CDR2 SASEGT. V was pared by 4 bases and J by 0 bases, with 7 bases of the junction left unmatched. The CDR3 DNA is TGTGCCAGCAGTGGGACTAGCGGGATGGGGGGCTCCTACGAGCAGTACTTC. This encodes CASSGTSGMGGSYEQYF.

The chain joins TRBV2 to TRBJ2-7, with 9 bases identical to TRBD1. Germline V CDR1 and CDR2: SNHLY, FYNNEI. Trimming removed 5 bases from V and 6 bases from J; junction bases left unmatched: 8. The CDR3 sequence is 14 residues long. CDR3 in amino acids: CASSRPGQGREQYF. The CDR3 region has the DNA TGTGCCAGCAGTAGACCGGGACAGGGTCGCGAGCAGTACTTC.

The gene calls are TRBV18 and TRBJ2-6; D ambiguous. CDR1 and CDR2 (germline): KGHSH, LQKENI. The length of the CDR3 is 13 residues. The V end lost 2 bases, the J end lost 4 bases, and 3 bases lay between the germline ends. The CDR3 bases are TGTGCCAGCTCACCAGAGGGGGCCAACGTCCTGACTTTC. Its translation is CASSPEGANVLTF.

This chain links TRBV6-1 with TRBJ1-5; the D is unclear. This CDR3 comprises 16 residues. Trimming stripped 1 base from V and 3 bases from J, with 13 bases between. CDR1 and CDR2 from the germline V gene are MNHNS and SASEGT. The CDR3 loop is CASSEEYSFLNQPQHF. The CDR3 DNA follows: TGTGCCAGCAGTGAAGAGTACAGCTTTCTCAATCAGCCCCAGCATTTT.

The chain couples TRBV2 to TRBJ2-1, with a possible D match to TRBD2 (5 bases). This CDR3 is built from 15 residues. V was shortened by 4 bases and J by 4 bases, with 14 bases between the two germline ends. Germline assignment: CDR1 SNHLY and CDR2 FYNNEI. Written as DNA, the CDR3 is TGTGCCAGCAGTGCTACGAGCGGCGGTTACAATGAGCAGTTCTTC. It codes for CASSATSGGYNEQFF.

The rearrangement joins TRBV5-4 to TRBJ2-5; D may be TRBD1 (6 bases). CDR1 is SGHNT, CDR2 YYREEE, per germline (reference sequence). The CDR3 sequence is 15 residues long. V shed 6 bases and J shed 2 bases, with 17 bases lying between them. This chain's CDR3 is CASTKNPGQQETQYF. The CDR3 DNA sequence: TGTGCCAGCACGAAAAATCCGGGACAACAAGAGACCCAGTACTTC.

This clone came up a few times. The chain links TRBV2 to TRBJ1-5; TRBD1 matches 8 bases. The CDR3 length is 15 residues. With V trimmed by 6 bases and J by 7 bases, 11 bases remained unmatched. CDR1 SNHLY and CDR2 FYNNEI come from the germline V gene. CDR3 sequence: CASSDKDRVGQPQHF. CDR3 bases: TGTGCCAGCAGCGATAAGGACAGGGTAGGGCAGCCCCAGCATTTT.

V gene TRBV4-1 combines with J gene TRBJ2-5, with 10 bases aligning to TRBD1. Unmatched junction bases numbered 7, after V lost 4 bases and J lost 5 bases. The CDR3 sequence is 15 residues long. Germline V gene data show CDR1 as MGHRA and CDR2 as YSYEKL. The CDR3 reads CASSPPGQGRETQYF. DNA for the CDR3: TGCGCCAGCAGCCCTCCGGGACAGGGGAGGGAGACCCAGTACTTC.

J is TRBJ1-1 and V is TRBV18; 9 nucleotides line up with TRBD1. The CDR3 extends over 15 amino acids. Germline V CDR1 and CDR2: KGHSH, LQKENI. With 6 bases clipped from V and 1 base from J, the junction kept 6 bases outside the gene matches. Here the CDR3 reads CASSLGQGRNTEAFF. The CDR3 DNA reads as TGTGCCAGCTCTCTAGGACAGGGGAGGAACACTGAAGCTTTCTTT.

The table lists this clone with a few counts. This chain connects TRBV28 to TRBJ2-7, with 10 bases fitting TRBD2. CDR3 length: 16 residues. V lost 1 base, J lost 6 bases, and 9 bases stayed unmatched. Germline V gene sequence: CDR1 MDHEN, CDR2 SYDVKM. The CDR3 DNA is TGTGCCAGCAGTTTATACTCTCTAGCGGGAGTTGGCGAGCAGTACTTC. It is translated as CASSLYSLAGVGEQYF.

The chain employs TRBV28 and TRBJ1-4; no definite D call. The CDR3 is 15 residues long. Trimming shortened V by 2 bases and J by 7 bases, and 14 bases separated the two germline ends. In germline, CDR1 is MDHEN, CDR2 SYDVKM. The CDR3 loop is CASSLNLGIGEKLFF. In DNA, the CDR3 is TGTGCCAGCAGTTTAAATCTGGGAATAGGTGAAAAACTGTTTTTT. Combining the CDR3 with reference TRBV28 and TRBJ1-4 gives the whole variable domain DVKVTQSSRYLVKRTGEKVFLECVQDMDHENMFWYRQDPGLGLRLIYFSYDVKMKEKGDIPEGYSVSREKKERFSLILESASTNQTSMYLCASSLNLGIGEKLFFGSGTQLSVL.

This rearrangement joins TRBV6-5 to TRBJ1-2; D gene unclear. V was shortened by 0 bases and J by 7 bases, with 9 bases between the two germline ends. The germline CDR1 and CDR2 sequences are MNHEY and SVGAGI. The CDR3 covers 13 residues. The CDR3 coding sequence is TGTGCCAGCAGTTACTCGAGGGAGGGTGGCTACACCTTC. As protein: CASSYSREGGYTF.

The rearrangement links TRBV9 to TRBJ2-1; possibly TRBD2 for D (6 bases). Trimming cost V 6 bases and J 2 bases, with 12 bases left between them. In germline, CDR1 is SGDLS, CDR2 YYNGEE. This CDR3 spans 14 amino acids. DNA of the CDR3: TGTGCCAGCACCGGGAGAGGAACCTACAATGAGCAGTTCTTC. Translated: CASTGRGTYNEQFF.

Here the CDR3 DNA reads TGTGCCAGCAGCCGGGGACTAGCGCATGAGCAGTTCTTC. Encoded protein: CASSRGLAHEQFF. This chain links TRBV4-2 with TRBJ2-1; 10 nucleotides match TRBD2. Germline V gene data show CDR1 as LGHNA and CDR2 as YNFKEQ. Unmatched junction bases numbered 2, after V lost 4 bases and J lost 8 bases. The CDR3 covers 13 residues.

This chain connects TRBV28 to TRBJ1-2; D possibly corresponds to TRBD1 (6 bases). Germline-derived CDR1 and CDR2 are MDHEN and SYDVKM. CDR3 size: 13 residues. V was cut by 2 bases and J by 4 bases, with 8 bases left in between. The CDR3 sequence is CASSLGGAYGYTF. DNA of the CDR3: TGTGCCAGCAGTTTAGGGGGGGCCTATGGCTACACCTTC.